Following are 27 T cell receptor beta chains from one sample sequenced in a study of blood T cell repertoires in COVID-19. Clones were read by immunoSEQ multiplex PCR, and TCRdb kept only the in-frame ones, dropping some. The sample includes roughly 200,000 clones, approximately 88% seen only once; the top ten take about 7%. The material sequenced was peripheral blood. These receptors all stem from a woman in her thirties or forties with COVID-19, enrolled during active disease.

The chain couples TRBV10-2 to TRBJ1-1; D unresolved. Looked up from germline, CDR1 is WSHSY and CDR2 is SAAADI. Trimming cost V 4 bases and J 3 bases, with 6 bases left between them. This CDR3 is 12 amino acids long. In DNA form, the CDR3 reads TGCGCCAGCAGTGTCATTGACACTGAAGCTTTCTTT. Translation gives CASSVIDTEAFF.

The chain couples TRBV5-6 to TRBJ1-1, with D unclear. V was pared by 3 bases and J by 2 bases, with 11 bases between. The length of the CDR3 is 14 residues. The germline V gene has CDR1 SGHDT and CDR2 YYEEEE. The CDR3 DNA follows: TGTGCCAGCAGCTCCGTCGGGGTCAACACTGAAGCTTTCTTT. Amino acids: CASSSVGVNTEAFF. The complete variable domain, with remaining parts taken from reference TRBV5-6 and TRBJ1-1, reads DAGVTQSPTHLIKTRGQQVTLRCSPKSGHDTVSWYQQALGQGPQFIFQYYEEEERQRGNFPDRFSGHQFPNYSSELNVNALLLGDSALYLCASSSVGVNTEAFFGQGTRLTVV.

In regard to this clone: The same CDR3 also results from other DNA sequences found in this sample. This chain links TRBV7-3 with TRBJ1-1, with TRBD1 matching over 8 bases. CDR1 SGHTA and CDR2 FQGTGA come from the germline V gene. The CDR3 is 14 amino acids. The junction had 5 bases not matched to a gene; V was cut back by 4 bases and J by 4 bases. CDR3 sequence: CASSSGQVGTEAFF. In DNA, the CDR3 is TGTGCCAGCAGCTCGGGACAGGTGGGCACTGAAGCTTTCTTT.

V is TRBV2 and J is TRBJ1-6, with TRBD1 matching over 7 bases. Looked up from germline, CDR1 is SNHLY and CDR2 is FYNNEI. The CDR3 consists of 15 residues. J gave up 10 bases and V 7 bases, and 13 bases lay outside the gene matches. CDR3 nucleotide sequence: TGTGCCAGCATTCCTTCGAGGGGGCTCGGATCACCCCTCCACTTT. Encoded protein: CASIPSRGLGSPLHF. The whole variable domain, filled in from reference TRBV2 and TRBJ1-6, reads EPEVTQTPSHQVTQMGQEVILRCVPISNHLYFYWYRQILGQKVEFLVSFYNNEISEKSEIFDDQFSVERPDGSNFTLKIRSTKLEDSAMYFCASIPSRGLGSPLHFGNGTRLTVT.

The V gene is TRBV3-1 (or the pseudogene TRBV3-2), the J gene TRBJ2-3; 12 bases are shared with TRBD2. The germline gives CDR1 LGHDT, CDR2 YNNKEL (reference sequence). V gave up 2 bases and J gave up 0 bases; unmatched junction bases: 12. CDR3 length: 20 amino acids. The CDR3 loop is CASSQPKGTSGRSSTDTQYF. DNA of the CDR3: TGTGCCAGCAGCCAACCCAAAGGGACTAGCGGGCGGTCTAGCACAGATACGCAGTATTTT.

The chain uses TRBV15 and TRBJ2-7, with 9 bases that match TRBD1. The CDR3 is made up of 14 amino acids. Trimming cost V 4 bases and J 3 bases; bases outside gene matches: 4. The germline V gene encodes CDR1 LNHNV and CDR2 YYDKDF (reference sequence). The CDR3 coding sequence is TGTGCCACCAGCATCTTGGGACAGGGCTACGAGCAGTACTTC. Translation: CATSILGQGYEQYF.

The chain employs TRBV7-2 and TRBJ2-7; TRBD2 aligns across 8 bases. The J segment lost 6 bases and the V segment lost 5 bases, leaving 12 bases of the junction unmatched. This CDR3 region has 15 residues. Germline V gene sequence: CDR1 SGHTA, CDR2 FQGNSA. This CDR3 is CASSPNSERGGEQYF. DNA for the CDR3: TGTGCCAGCAGCCCAAATTCCGAACGGGGGGGCGAGCAGTACTTC.

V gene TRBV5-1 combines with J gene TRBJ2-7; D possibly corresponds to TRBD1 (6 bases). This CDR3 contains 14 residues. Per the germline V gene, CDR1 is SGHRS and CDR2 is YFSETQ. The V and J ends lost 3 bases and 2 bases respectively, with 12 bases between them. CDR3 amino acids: CASSWGHGTYEQYF. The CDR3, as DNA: TGCGCCAGCAGCTGGGGACACGGAACCTACGAGCAGTACTTC.

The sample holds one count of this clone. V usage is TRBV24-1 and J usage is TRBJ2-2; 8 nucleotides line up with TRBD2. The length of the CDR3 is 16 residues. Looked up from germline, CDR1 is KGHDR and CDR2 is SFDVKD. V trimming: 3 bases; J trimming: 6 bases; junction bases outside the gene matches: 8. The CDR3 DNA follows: TGTGCCACCAGTGATCCCCGACGCGGGAGGCCCGGGGAGCTGTTTTTT. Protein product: CATSDPRRGRPGELFF.

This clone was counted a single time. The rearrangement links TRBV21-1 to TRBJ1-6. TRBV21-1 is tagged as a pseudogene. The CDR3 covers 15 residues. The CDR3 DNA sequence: TGTGCCAGCAGCAAAGAGGAGGGATCGGATTCACCCCTCCACTTT. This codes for CASSKEEGSDSPLHF.

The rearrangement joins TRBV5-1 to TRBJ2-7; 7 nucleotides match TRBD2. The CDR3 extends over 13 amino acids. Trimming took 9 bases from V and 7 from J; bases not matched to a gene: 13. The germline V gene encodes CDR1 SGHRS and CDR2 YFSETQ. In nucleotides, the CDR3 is TGCGCCACCCAAACCGGCGGGAGCGGTGAGCAGTACTTC. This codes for CATQTGGSGEQYF.

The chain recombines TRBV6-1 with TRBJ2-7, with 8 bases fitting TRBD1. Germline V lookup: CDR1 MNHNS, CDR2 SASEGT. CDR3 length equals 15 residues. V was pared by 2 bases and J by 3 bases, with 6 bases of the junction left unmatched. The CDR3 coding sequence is TGTGCCAGCAGTGAAAGGTCAGGGGGCTTCTACGAGCAGTACTTC. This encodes CASSERSGGFYEQYF.

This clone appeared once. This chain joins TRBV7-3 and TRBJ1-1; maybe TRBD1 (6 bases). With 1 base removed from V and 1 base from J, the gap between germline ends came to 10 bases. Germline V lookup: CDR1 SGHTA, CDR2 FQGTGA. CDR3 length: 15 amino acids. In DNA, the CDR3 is TGTGCCAGCAGCTTAAGGGGACAAGGGAACACTGAAGCTTTCTTT. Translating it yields CASSLRGQGNTEAFF. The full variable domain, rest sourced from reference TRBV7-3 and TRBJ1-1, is GAGVSQTPSNKVTEKGKYVELRCDPISGHTALYWYRQSLGQGPEFLIYFQGTGAADDSGLPNDRFFAVRPEGSVSTLKIQRTERGDSAVYLCASSLRGQGNTEAFFGQGTRLTVV.

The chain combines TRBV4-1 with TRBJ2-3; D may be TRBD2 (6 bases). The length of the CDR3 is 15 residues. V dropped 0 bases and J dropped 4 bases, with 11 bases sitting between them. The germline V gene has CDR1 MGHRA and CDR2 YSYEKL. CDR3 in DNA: TGCGCCAGCAGCCAAGATTGGAGGGGACCAGATACGCAGTATTTT. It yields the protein CASSQDWRGPDTQYF.

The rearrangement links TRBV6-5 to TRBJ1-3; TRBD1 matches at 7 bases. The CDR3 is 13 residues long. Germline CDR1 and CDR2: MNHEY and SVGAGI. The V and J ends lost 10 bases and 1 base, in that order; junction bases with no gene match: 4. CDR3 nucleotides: TGTGCCACCGGGGGACAGTCTGGAAACACCATATATTTT. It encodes CATGGQSGNTIYF.

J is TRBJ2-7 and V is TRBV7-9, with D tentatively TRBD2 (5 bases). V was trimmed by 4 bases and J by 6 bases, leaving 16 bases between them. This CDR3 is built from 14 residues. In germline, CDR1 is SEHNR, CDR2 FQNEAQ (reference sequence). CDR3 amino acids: CASSSSGETGEQYF. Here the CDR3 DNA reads TGTGCCAGCAGCTCCAGCGGAGAAACGGGCGAGCAGTACTTC.

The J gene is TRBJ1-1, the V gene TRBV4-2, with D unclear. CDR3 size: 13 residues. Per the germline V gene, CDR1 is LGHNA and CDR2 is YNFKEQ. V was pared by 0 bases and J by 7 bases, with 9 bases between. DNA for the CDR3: TGTGCCAGCAGCCAAGATACCAACGGTGAAGCTTTCTTT. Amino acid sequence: CASSQDTNGEAFF.

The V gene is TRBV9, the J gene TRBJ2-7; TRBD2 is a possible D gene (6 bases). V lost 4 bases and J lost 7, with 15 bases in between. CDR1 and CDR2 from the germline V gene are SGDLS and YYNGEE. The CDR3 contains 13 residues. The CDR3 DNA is TGTGCCAGCAGCCCCCTCGGGACTCGAGAGCAGTACTTC. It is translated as CASSPLGTREQYF.

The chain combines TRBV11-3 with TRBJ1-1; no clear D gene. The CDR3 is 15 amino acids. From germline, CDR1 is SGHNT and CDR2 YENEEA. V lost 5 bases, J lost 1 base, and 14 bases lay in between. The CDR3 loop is CASSPGGSGNTEAFF. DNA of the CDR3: TGTGCCAGCAGCCCGGGCGGGAGCGGGAACACTGAAGCTTTCTTT.

The CDR3 DNA reads TGTGCCAGTAGTCAAGAGCGGGGGGGACAACGGTTCTTC. Protein sequence: CASSQERGGQRFF. The chain employs TRBV19 and TRBJ2-1, with 10 bases lining up with TRBD2. The J segment lost 15 bases and the V segment lost 5 bases, leaving 10 bases of the junction unmatched. There are 13 residues in the CDR3. Germline V lookup: CDR1 LNHDA, CDR2 SQIVND (reference sequence).

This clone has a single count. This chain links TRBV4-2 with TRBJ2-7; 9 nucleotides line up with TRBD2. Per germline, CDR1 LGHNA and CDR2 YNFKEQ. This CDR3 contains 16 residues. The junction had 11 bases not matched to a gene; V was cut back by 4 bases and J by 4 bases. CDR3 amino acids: CASSLYPSGDQYEQYF. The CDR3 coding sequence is TGTGCCAGCAGCCTATACCCTAGCGGGGACCAATACGAGCAGTACTTC.

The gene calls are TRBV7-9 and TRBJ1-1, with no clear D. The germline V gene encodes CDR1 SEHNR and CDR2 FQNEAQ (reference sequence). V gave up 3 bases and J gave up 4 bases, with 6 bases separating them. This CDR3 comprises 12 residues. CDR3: CASSFVSTEAFF. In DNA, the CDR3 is TGTGCCAGCAGCTTTGTCAGCACTGAAGCTTTCTTT. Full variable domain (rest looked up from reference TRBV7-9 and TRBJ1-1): DTGVSQNPRHKITKRGQNVTFRCDPISEHNRLYWYRQTLGQGPEFLTYFQNEAQLEKSRLLSDRFSAERPKGSFSTLEIQRTEQGDSAMYLCASSFVSTEAFFGQGTRLTVV.

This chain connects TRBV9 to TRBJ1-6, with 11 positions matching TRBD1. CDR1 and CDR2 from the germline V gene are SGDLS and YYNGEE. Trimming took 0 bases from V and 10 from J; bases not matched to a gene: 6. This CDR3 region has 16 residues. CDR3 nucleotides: TGTGCCAGCAGCGTAGCTGGGACAGGGGGATGGTCACCCCTCCACTTT. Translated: CASSVAGTGGWSPLHF.

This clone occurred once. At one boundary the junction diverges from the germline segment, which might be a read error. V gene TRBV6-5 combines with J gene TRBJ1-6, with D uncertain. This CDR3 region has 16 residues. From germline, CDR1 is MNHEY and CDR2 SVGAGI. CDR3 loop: CASSYSVGRDNSPLHF. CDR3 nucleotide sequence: TGTGCTAGCAGTTACTCGGTCGGGAGGGATAATTCACCCCTCCACTTT.

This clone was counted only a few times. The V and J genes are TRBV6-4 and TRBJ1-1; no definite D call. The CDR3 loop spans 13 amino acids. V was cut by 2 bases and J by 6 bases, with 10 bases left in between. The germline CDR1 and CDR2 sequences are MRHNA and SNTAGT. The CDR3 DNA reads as TGTGCCAGCAGTGACCGGGGAACCTCTGAAGCTTTCTTT. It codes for CASSDRGTSEAFF.

CDR3 in DNA: TGTGCCAGTAAGGGACTAGCGGTCACAGATACGCAGTATTTT. Encoded protein: CASKGLAVTDTQYF. The chain couples TRBV19 to TRBJ2-3; 11 positions match TRBD2. CDR3 length: 14 amino acids. Germline loops: CDR1 LNHDA, CDR2 SQIVND (reference sequence). Trimming cost V 7 bases and J 2 bases; bases outside gene matches: 2.

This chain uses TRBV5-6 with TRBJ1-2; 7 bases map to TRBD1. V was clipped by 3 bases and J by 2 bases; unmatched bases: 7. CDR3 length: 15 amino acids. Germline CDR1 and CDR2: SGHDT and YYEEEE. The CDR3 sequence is CASSSLGTANYGYTF. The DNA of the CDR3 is TGTGCCAGCAGCTCGCTGGGGACAGCGAACTATGGCTACACCTTC.